This T cell receptor beta chain was retrieved from a study of blood T cells in healthy people across ages. Study-level results: No conclusive comparison of naive versus antigen-experienced cells was possible with unsorted PBMCs.

About this clonotype itself: Its matching antigen is unknown.

A second PCR of about 6 to 12 cycles used a sample-barcoded 5' primer and a J-beta primer mix. Every cDNA molecule bore a tag from a template-switch adaptor containing 12 random nucleotides. TCRdb analysed the 5' RACE reads with MiXCR anew, one entry per CDR3 protein. The sample has hundreds of thousands of distinct CDR3 sequences; roughly 50% are singletons. CDR3 size: 13 residues. Germline V gives CDR1 SQVTM, CDR2 ANQGSEA. The germline V and J ends were trimmed by 6 bases and 5 bases, with 13 bases remaining between them. The material sequenced was blood. The genes are TRBV29-1 and TRBJ1-4, with D perhaps matching TRBD1 (6 bases). The source is a young man in good health. The CDR3, as DNA: TGCAGCGTGACAGGACCGGACAATGAAAAACTGTTTTTT. Translating gives CSVTGPDNEKLFF.